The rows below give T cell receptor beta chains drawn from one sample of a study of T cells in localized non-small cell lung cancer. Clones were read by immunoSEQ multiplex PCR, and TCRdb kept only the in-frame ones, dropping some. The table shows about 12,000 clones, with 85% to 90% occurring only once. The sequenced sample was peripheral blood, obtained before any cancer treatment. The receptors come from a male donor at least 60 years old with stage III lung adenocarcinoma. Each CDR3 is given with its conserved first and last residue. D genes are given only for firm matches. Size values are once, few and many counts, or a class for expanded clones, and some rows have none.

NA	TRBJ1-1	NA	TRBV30	CAWSKNRATEAFF	TGTGCCTGGAGTAAGAACAGGGCCACTGAAGCTTTCTTT
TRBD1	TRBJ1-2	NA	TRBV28	CASSFITWDREDGYTF	TGTGCCAGCAGTTTTATTACGTGGGACAGGGAAGATGGCTACACCTTC
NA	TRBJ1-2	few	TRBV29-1	CSVSGHLYGYTF	TGCAGCGTTTCCGGACACCTCTATGGCTACACCTTC
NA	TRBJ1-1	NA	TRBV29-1	CSGGSQSGGTEAFF	TGCAGTGGGGGCTCGCAAAGCGGTGGGACTGAAGCTTTCTTT
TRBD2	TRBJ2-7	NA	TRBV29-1	CSVFLETSTHEQYF	TGCAGCGTCTTCCTTGAGACTAGCACCCACGAGCAGTACTTC
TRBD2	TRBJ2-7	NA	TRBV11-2	CASSGQPGLAAEQYF	TGTGCCAGCAGCGGACAACCGGGACTAGCAGCCGAGCAGTACTTC
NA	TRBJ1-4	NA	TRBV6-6	CATNYAYVNEKLFF	TGTGCCACTAATTACGCGTACGTCAATGAAAAACTGTTTTTT
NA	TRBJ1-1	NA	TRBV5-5	CASSRQDRNTEAFF	TGTGCCAGCAGTCGACAGGACAGGAACACTGAAGCTTTCTTT
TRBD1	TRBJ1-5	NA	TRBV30	CAWNRGDQPQHF	TGTGCCTGGAACAGGGGGGATCAGCCCCAGCATTTT
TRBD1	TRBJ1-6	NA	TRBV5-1	CASSRTGSSYNSPLHF	TGCGCCAGCAGCCGGACAGGGAGCTCCTATAATTCACCCCTCCACTTT